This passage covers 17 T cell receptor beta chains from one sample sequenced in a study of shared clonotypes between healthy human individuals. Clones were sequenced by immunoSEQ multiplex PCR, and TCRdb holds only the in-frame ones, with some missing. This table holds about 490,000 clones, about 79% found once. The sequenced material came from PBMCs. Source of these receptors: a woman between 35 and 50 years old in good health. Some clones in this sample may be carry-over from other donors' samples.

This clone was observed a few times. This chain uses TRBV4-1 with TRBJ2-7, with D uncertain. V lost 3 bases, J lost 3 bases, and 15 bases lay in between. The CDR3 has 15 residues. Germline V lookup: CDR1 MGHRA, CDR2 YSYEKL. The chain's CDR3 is CASSHIERADYEQYF. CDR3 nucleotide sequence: TGCGCCAGCAGCCACATCGAAAGGGCCGACTACGAGCAGTACTTC.

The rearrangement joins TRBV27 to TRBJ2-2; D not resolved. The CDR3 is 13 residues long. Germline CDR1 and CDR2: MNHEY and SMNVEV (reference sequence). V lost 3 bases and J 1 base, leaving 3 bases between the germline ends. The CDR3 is CASSFRNTGELFF. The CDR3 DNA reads TGTGCCAGCAGTTTTAGGAACACCGGGGAGCTGTTTTTT.

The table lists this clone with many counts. The CDR3 is CASSLSGTSGYNEQFF. Here the CDR3 DNA reads TGTGCCAGCAGCTTAAGTGGGACTAGCGGATACAATGAGCAGTTCTTC. This chain links TRBV11-1 with TRBJ2-1; 11 bases agree with TRBD2. Germline lookup yields CDR1 SGHAT and CDR2 FQDESV (reference sequence). CDR3 length: 16 amino acids. With V trimmed by 2 bases and J by 4 bases, 4 bases remained unmatched.

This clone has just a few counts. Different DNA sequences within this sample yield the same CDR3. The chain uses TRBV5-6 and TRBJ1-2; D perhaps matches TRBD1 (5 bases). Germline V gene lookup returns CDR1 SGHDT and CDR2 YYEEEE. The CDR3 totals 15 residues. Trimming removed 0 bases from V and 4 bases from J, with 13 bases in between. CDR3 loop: CASSLVGGTSYGYTF. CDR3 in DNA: TGTGCCAGCAGCTTGGTGGGGGGGACGAGCTATGGCTACACCTTC.

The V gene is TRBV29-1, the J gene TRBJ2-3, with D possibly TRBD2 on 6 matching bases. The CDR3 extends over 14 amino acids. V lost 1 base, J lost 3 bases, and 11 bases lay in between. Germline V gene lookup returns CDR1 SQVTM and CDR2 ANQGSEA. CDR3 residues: CSVEVKGRTDTQYF. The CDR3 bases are TGCAGCGTTGAAGTCAAGGGGAGGACAGATACGCAGTATTTT.

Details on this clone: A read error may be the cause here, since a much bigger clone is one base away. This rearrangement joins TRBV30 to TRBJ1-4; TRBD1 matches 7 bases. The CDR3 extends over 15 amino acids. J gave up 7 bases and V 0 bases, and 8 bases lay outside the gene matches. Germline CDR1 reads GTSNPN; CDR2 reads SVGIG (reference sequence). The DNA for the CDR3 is TGTGCCTGGAGTGTTCAGGCAGGGGGTTTTGAAAAACTGTTTTTT. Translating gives CAWSVQAGGFEKLFF.

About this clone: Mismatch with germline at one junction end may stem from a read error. CDR3 DNA: TGCACCAGCAGCCAACCGACTAGCAGAGAGACCCAGTACTTC. It specifies CTSSQPTSRETQYF. V and J are TRBV4-1 and TRBJ2-5; the match to TRBD2 covers 7 bases. The CDR3 is 14 amino acids. Per germline, CDR1 MGHRA and CDR2 YSYEKL.

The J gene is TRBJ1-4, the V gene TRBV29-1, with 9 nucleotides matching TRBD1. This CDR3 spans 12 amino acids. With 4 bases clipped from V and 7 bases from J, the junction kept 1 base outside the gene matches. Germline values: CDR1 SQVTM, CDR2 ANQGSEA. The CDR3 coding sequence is TGCAGCGTTGGGGACAGGGTTGAAAAACTGTTTTTT. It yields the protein CSVGDRVEKLFF. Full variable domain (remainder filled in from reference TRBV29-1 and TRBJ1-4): SAVISQKPSRDICQRGTSLTIQCQVDSQVTMMFWYRQQPGQSLTLIATANQGSEATYESGFVIDKFPISRPNLTFSTLTVSNMSPEDSSIYLCSVGDRVEKLFFGSGTQLSVL.

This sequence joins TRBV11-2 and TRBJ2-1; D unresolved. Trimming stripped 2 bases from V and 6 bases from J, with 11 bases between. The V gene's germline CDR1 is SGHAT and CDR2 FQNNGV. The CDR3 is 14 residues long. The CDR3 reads CASSLSFVGNEQFF. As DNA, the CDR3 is TGTGCCAGCAGCTTATCTTTTGTGGGCAATGAGCAGTTCTTC.

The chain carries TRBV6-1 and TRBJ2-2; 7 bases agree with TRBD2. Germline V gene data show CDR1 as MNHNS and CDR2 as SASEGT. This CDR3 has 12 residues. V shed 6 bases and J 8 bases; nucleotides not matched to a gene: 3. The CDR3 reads CASSSGGGELFF. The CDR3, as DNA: TGTGCCAGCAGCTCGGGGGGTGGGGAGCTGTTTTTT.

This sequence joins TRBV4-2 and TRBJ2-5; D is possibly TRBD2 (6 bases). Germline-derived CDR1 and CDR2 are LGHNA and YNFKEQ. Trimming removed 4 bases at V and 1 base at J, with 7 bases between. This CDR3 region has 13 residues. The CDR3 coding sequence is TGTGCCAGCAGCCCGGGACTCCAAGAGACCCAGTACTTC. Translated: CASSPGLQETQYF.

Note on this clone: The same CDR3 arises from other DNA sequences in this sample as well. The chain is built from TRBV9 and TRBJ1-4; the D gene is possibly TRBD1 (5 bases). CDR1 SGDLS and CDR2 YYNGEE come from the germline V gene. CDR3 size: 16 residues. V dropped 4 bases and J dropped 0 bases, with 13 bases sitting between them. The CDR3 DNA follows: TGTGCCAGCAGCACACCAAGGGGCGCAACTAATGAAAAACTGTTTTTT. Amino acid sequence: CASSTPRGATNEKLFF. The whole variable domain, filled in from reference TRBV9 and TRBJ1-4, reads DSGVTQTPKHLITATGQRVTLRCSPRSGDLSVYWYQQSLDQGLQFLIQYYNGEERAKGNILERFSAQQFPDLHSELNLSSLELGDSALYFCASSTPRGATNEKLFFGSGTQLSVL.

CDR3 nucleotide sequence: TGTGCCAGCAGCGAGCTAGGGGACTCCTACAATGAGCAGTTCTTC. This translates into CASSELGDSYNEQFF. The V and J genes are TRBV9 and TRBJ2-1, with D possibly matching TRBD1 (5 bases). Germline-derived CDR1 and CDR2 are SGDLS and YYNGEE. V was pared by 3 bases and J by 0 bases, with 10 bases between. The CDR3 extends over 15 amino acids. The full variable domain, with the rest looked up from reference TRBV9 and TRBJ2-1, is DSGVTQTPKHLITATGQRVTLRCSPRSGDLSVYWYQQSLDQGLQFLIQYYNGEERAKGNILERFSAQQFPDLHSELNLSSLELGDSALYFCASSELGDSYNEQFFGPGTRLTVL.

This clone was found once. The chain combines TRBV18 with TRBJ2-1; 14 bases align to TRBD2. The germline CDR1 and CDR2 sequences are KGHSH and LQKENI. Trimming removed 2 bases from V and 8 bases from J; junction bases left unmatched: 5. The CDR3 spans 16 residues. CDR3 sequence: CASSPGTSGSRDEQFF. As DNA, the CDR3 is TGTGCCAGCTCACCAGGGACTAGCGGGAGCCGAGATGAGCAGTTCTTC.

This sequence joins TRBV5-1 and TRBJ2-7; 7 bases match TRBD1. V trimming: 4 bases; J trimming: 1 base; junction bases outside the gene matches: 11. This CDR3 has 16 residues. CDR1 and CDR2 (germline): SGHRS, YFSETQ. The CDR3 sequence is CASSRVTGVGSYEQYF. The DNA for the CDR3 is TGCGCCAGCAGCCGAGTCACAGGGGTGGGGTCCTACGAGCAGTACTTC.

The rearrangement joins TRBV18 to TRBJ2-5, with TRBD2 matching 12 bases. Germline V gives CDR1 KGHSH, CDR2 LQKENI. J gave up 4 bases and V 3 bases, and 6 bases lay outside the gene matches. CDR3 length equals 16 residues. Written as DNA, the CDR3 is TGTGCCAGCTCACCGCAGACTAGCGGGAGTGGAGAGACCCAGTACTTC. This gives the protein CASSPQTSGSGETQYF.

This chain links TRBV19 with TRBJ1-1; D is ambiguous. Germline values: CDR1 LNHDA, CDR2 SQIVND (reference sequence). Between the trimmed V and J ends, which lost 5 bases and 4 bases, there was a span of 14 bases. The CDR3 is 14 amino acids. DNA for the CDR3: TGTGCCAGTAGTGGTGGGGTCCGAATCACTGAAGCTTTCTTT. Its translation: CASSGGVRITEAFF. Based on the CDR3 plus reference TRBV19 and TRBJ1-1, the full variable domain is DGGITQSPKYLFRKEGQNVTLSCEQNLNHDAMYWYRQDPGQGLRLIYYSQIVNDFQKGDIAEGYSVSREKKESFPLTVTSAQKNPTAFYLCASSGGVRITEAFFGQGTRLTVV.